Shown below are 7 T cell receptor beta chains from a single sample sequenced in a study of T cells after yellow fever vaccination. One entry per CDR3 protein results from TCRdb running MiXCR on the 5' RACE reads. The profile shows 500,000 to 650,000 distinct CDR3 sequences, roughly an eighth of them singletons. The material sequenced was PBMCs, taken on the day of the yellow fever booster vaccination. Every receptor here comes from a man younger than 45 who received the YFV17D yellow fever vaccine.

The chain combines TRBV3-1 with TRBJ2-3, with 8 nucleotides matching TRBD2. In germline, CDR1 is LGHDT, CDR2 YNNKEL (reference sequence). This CDR3 is built from 18 residues. The CDR3 here is CTRCLFRQVAGNTDTQYF. In DNA, the CDR3 is TGTACCCGCTGTTTATTCCGGCAGGTAGCGGGAAACACAGATACGCAGTATTTT.

The chain employs TRBV29-1 and TRBJ2-3, with 8 bases fitting TRBD2. This CDR3 is 15 amino acids long. V dropped 4 bases and J dropped 3; count of bases not matched to a gene: 9. Per germline, CDR1 SQVTM and CDR2 ANQGSEA. The CDR3 sequence is CSVVVVGLVTDTQYF. The CDR3 DNA reads TGCAGCGTTGTAGTGGTGGGACTAGTAACAGATACGCAGTATTTT.

The V and J genes are TRBV4-3 and TRBJ2-7, with TRBD2 identical over 8 bases. V shed 0 bases, J shed 3 bases, and the junction held 10 bases outside the gene matches. Germline assignment: CDR1 LGHNA and CDR2 YSLEER. CDR3 length equals 17 residues. In DNA form, the CDR3 reads TGCGCCAGCAGCCAAGATCGCCTAGCGGGCTACGGCTACGAGCAGTACTTC. Protein: CASSQDRLAGYGYEQYF.

The chain joins TRBV5-1 to TRBJ2-5, with 11 bases that match TRBD1. The CDR3 is 14 residues long. V lost 3 bases to trimming and J lost 7 bases; unmatched junction nucleotides: 5. Germline V gives CDR1 SGHRS, CDR2 YFSETQ. The CDR3 bases are TGCGCCAGCAGCTCAGGGACAGGGGGGCTGACCCAGTACTTC. Amino acid sequence: CASSSGTGGLTQYF.

This chain connects TRBV25-1 to TRBJ2-7; D gene unclear. The CDR3 sequence is 13 residues long. Germline V CDR1 and CDR2: MGHDK, SYGVNS. Trimming cost V 4 bases and J 1 base, with 8 bases left between them. CDR3 nucleotides: TGTGCCAGCAGTGGAATGTCGTCCTACGAGCAGTACTTC. Amino acids: CASSGMSSYEQYF.

This clonotype was seen a handful of times. The chain links TRBV7-8 to TRBJ1-5, with D possibly TRBD1 on 5 matching bases. Germline V gene sequence: CDR1 SGHVS, CDR2 FQNEAQ. The CDR3 has 15 residues. V lost 1 base to trimming and J lost 2 bases, with 9 bases between them. CDR3 protein: CASSLVEGGNQPQHF. The CDR3 DNA reads TGTGCCAGCAGCTTAGTTGAAGGGGGCAATCAGCCCCAGCATTTT. Looking up the rest from reference TRBV7-8 and TRBJ1-5 gives the full variable domain: GAGVSQSPRYKVAKRGQDVALRCDPISGHVSLFWYQQALGQGPEFLTYFQNEAQLDKSGLPSDRFFAERPEGSVSTLKIQRTQQEDSAVYLCASSLVEGGNQPQHFGDGTRLSIL.

This chain connects TRBV20-1 to TRBJ2-5; TRBD2 is a possible D gene (6 bases). Per the germline V gene, CDR1 is DFQATT and CDR2 is SNEGSKA (reference sequence). V was shortened by 6 bases and J by 1 base, with 15 bases between the two germline ends. CDR3 length: 14 residues. This CDR3 is CSATSSGGQETQYF. CDR3 sequence (DNA): TGCAGTGCAACTAGCAGTGGGGGCCAAGAGACCCAGTACTTC.